The 26 T cell receptor beta chains in this list originate from one sample, sequenced in a study of cytomegalovirus exposure and HLA in healthy donors. Data came from immunoSEQ multiplex PCR; TCRdb stores just in-frame clones and leaves some out. The data show some 140,000 clones, with about 83% seen just once and approximately 1.4% held by the top ten. Sequenced input: PBMCs. Source of these receptors: a woman in her twenties or thirties in good health and CMV-seronegative.

The chain joins TRBV15 to TRBJ2-6, with D perhaps TRBD1 (6 bases). The CDR3 loop spans 17 amino acids. V was clipped by 5 bases and J by 3 bases, with 17 bases between them. CDR1 is LNHNV and CDR2 is YYDKDF in the germline V gene (reference sequence). CDR3 region: CATSGEAGAGGANVLTF. The CDR3 nucleotides are TGTGCCACCAGCGGTGAGGCAGGGGCAGGTGGGGCCAACGTCCTGACTTTC.

The chain carries TRBV5-1 and TRBJ2-1; 8 bases map to TRBD1. The CDR3 contains 16 residues. The V and J ends lost 5 bases and 1 base, in that order; junction bases with no gene match: 8. Per the germline V gene, CDR1 is SGHRS and CDR2 is YFSETQ. CDR3 protein: CASRPRTGWSYNEQFF. DNA of the CDR3: TGCGCCAGCAGACCAAGGACAGGGTGGTCCTACAATGAGCAGTTCTTC.

The rearrangement links TRBV5-1 to TRBJ2-5, with 8 bases lining up with TRBD1. The CDR3 is 16 amino acids. The V gene's germline CDR1 is SGHRS and CDR2 YFSETQ. V was pared by 3 bases and J by 5 bases, with 12 bases of the junction left unmatched. CDR3 DNA: TGCGCCAGCAGCTACTCGGGGCAGGGGGCGGGGGAGACCCAGTACTTC. Translation: CASSYSGQGAGETQYF.

This sequence joins TRBV5-1 and TRBJ1-2, with TRBD1 matching 12 bases. After removal of 7 bases from V and 8 bases from J, the junction contained 6 bases not matched to a gene. CDR3 length equals 13 residues. Germline values: CDR1 SGHRS, CDR2 YFSETQ. The CDR3 DNA reads TGCGCCAGCGACCCCGGGACAGGGGGCGGCTACACCTTC. Translating it yields CASDPGTGGGYTF.

This clone has a handful of counts. CDR3 residues: CASSLGGGITSVDTQYF. CDR3 sequence (DNA): TGTGCCAGCAGCTTAGGAGGGGGGATCACTAGCGTAGATACGCAGTATTTT. The V call is TRBV7-6, the J call TRBJ2-3, with D possibly matching TRBD2 (7 bases). CDR1 SGHVS and CDR2 FNYEAQ come from the germline V gene. The CDR3 spans 17 residues. The V and J ends lost 1 base and 5 bases respectively, with 19 bases between them.

V and J are TRBV7-8 and TRBJ2-7; 8 bases are shared with TRBD1. The junction had 8 bases not matched to a gene; V was cut back by 5 bases and J by 2 bases. Germline CDR1 and CDR2: SGHVS and FQNEAQ. This CDR3 has 15 amino acids. CDR3 region: CASSQGAGTTYEQYF. DNA for the CDR3: TGTGCCAGCAGCCAGGGGGCAGGGACCACCTACGAGCAGTACTTC.

This rearrangement joins TRBV2 to TRBJ2-3; no firm D call. V was trimmed by 6 bases and J by 2 bases, leaving 12 bases between them. CDR1 is SNHLY, CDR2 FYNNEI, per germline. The CDR3 runs to 14 residues. In nucleotides, the CDR3 is TGTGCCAGCAGCCTGGCTCCTTACACAGATACGCAGTATTTT. It is translated as CASSLAPYTDTQYF.

V gene TRBV2 combines with J gene TRBJ2-3; D unclear. Germline-derived CDR1 and CDR2 are SNHLY and FYNNEI. There are 11 residues in the CDR3. The V and J ends lost 4 bases and 7 bases respectively, with 6 bases between them. The CDR3 is CASSVTYTQYF. CDR3 DNA sequence: TGTGCCAGCAGTGTTACATATACGCAGTATTTT. The complete variable domain, with remaining parts taken from reference TRBV2 and TRBJ2-3, reads EPEVTQTPSHQVTQMGQEVILRCVPISNHLYFYWYRQILGQKVEFLVSFYNNEISEKSEIFDDQFSVERPDGSNFTLKIRSTKLEDSAMYFCASSVTYTQYFGPGTRLTVL.

The gene calls are TRBV19 and TRBJ1-4; D is perhaps TRBD1 (5 bases). The V end was cut by 3 bases, the J end by 8 bases, with 28 bases between. The CDR3 loop spans 19 amino acids. From germline, CDR1 is LNHDA and CDR2 SQIVND (reference sequence). CDR3 in DNA: TGTGCCAGTAGTATGAAGGTTGGGGCAGGTCGAACCCAACGGGAAAAACTGTTTTTT. Translating gives CASSMKVGAGRTQREKLFF.

The genes are TRBV14 and TRBJ2-5; 11 bases agree with TRBD2. Per the germline V gene, CDR1 is SGHDN and CDR2 is FVKESK. V gave up 4 bases and J gave up 1 base; unmatched junction bases: 8. The CDR3 consists of 17 residues. The CDR3 nucleotides are TGTGCCAGCAGCCGCCTCACTAGCGGGGGTTTCCAAGAGACCCAGTACTTC. Protein: CASSRLTSGGFQETQYF.

The rearrangement links TRBV7-3 to TRBJ2-2; 9 bases line up with TRBD1. Germline V gene data show CDR1 as SGHTA and CDR2 as FQGTGA. This CDR3 region has 14 residues. The V segment lost 4 bases and the J segment 5 bases; nucleotides outside the gene matches: 2. The DNA of the CDR3 is TGTGCCAGCAGCTCCGGGACAGGGACCGGGGAGCTGTTTTTT. This sequence encodes CASSSGTGTGELFF. Full variable domain (outside the CDR3, taken from reference TRBV7-3 and TRBJ2-2): GAGVSQTPSNKVTEKGKYVELRCDPISGHTALYWYRQSLGQGPEFLIYFQGTGAADDSGLPNDRFFAVRPEGSVSTLKIQRTERGDSAVYLCASSSGTGTGELFFGEGSRLTVL.

The chain couples TRBV11-2 to TRBJ2-7; D call uncertain. Germline lookup yields CDR1 SGHAT and CDR2 FQNNGV. This CDR3 has 13 amino acids. The V and J ends lost 4 bases and 2 bases respectively, with 9 bases between them. The CDR3: CASSSPTAYEQYF. In DNA form, the CDR3 reads TGTGCCAGCAGCTCTCCTACGGCCTACGAGCAGTACTTC.

The rearrangement joins TRBV2 to TRBJ1-1, with TRBD1 matching 8 bases. Germline lookup yields CDR1 SNHLY and CDR2 FYNNEI. V lost 6 bases and J lost 3; bases outside the gene matches: 3. The CDR3 has 13 amino acids. The CDR3 coding sequence is TGTGCCAGCAGGGACAGGGTTTACACTGAAGCTTTCTTT. Protein product: CASRDRVYTEAFF.

This chain links TRBV4-1 with TRBJ2-1, with 7 bases aligning to TRBD2. The trim removed 3 bases at V and 10 bases at J, leaving 9 bases unmatched. Germline V gene lookup returns CDR1 MGHRA and CDR2 YSYEKL. The CDR3 spans 14 residues. CDR3: CASSQPFGTIEQFF. The CDR3 DNA sequence: TGCGCCAGCAGCCAGCCCTTTGGGACTATCGAGCAGTTCTTC.

The V gene is TRBV5-1, the J gene TRBJ1-1; tentatively, D is TRBD1 (5 bases). Germline assignment: CDR1 SGHRS and CDR2 YFSETQ. V lost 5 bases, J lost 1 base, and 15 bases lay in between. The CDR3 loop spans 15 amino acids. CDR3 sequence: CASSLGPQGNTEAFF. For the CDR3, the DNA is TGCGCCAGCAGTCTTGGTCCCCAGGGGAACACTGAAGCTTTCTTT.

The chain is built from TRBV19 and TRBJ1-1; weak D call: TRBD1 (6 bases). Trimming pared 4 bases from V and 0 bases from J, leaving 9 bases between. There are 14 residues in the CDR3. The V gene's germline CDR1 is LNHDA and CDR2 SQIVND (reference sequence). CDR3 loop: CASSTRGMNTEAFF. The CDR3 nucleotides are TGTGCCAGTAGTACTAGGGGGATGAACACTGAAGCTTTCTTT.

This clone was picked up one time. The chain employs TRBV7-6 and TRBJ2-5, with D tentatively TRBD2 (6 bases). V was clipped by 5 bases and J by 0 bases, with 7 bases between them. Germline-derived CDR1 and CDR2 are SGHVS and FNYEAQ. CDR3 length: 13 amino acids. CDR3 sequence reads: CASSRGNQETQYF. The CDR3 DNA follows: TGTGCCAGCAGCCGGGGGAACCAAGAGACCCAGTACTTC.

The gene calls are TRBV19 and TRBJ1-3, with 7 bases that match TRBD1. The CDR3 runs 16 residues. Germline loops: CDR1 LNHDA, CDR2 SQIVND (reference sequence). V lost 4 bases and J lost 0; bases outside the gene matches: 6. CDR3 sequence (DNA): TGTGCCAGTAGTAAGGGACAGAAGAGCTCTGGAAACACCATATATTTT. Its protein product is CASSKGQKSSGNTIYF.

V gene TRBV6-6 combines with J gene TRBJ2-5; D not resolved. CDR1 MNHNY and CDR2 SVGAGI come from the germline V gene (reference sequence). The V end was cut by 0 bases, the J end by 7 bases, with 12 bases between. This CDR3 comprises 14 residues. The CDR3 protein is CASSYSSTAGTQYF. The CDR3 DNA is TGTGCCAGCAGTTACTCGAGCACTGCAGGGACCCAGTACTTC.

V is TRBV19 and J is TRBJ2-1; TRBD2 agrees at 11 bases. Per germline, CDR1 LNHDA and CDR2 SQIVND (reference sequence). The CDR3 has 15 amino acids. J gave up 11 bases and V 0 bases, and 6 bases lay outside the gene matches. Here the CDR3 reads CASSIELAGGSKQFF. The CDR3 DNA follows: TGTGCCAGTAGTATAGAGCTAGCGGGGGGCTCCAAGCAGTTCTTC. The whole variable domain, remainder taken from reference TRBV19 and TRBJ2-1, is DGGITQSPKYLFRKEGQNVTLSCEQNLNHDAMYWYRQDPGQGLRLIYYSQIVNDFQKGDIAEGYSVSREKKESFPLTVTSAQKNPTAFYLCASSIELAGGSKQFFGPGTRLTVL.

The chain couples TRBV25-1 to TRBJ2-3; 8 positions match TRBD2. The CDR3 consists of 16 residues. J gave up 1 base and V 2 bases, and 5 bases lay outside the gene matches. Germline loops: CDR1 MGHDK, CDR2 SYGVNS. CDR3: CASSEVAGRRTDTQYF. The DNA for the CDR3 is TGTGCCAGCAGTGAAGTAGCGGGGAGACGCACAGATACGCAGTATTTT.

This rearrangement joins TRBV11-2 to TRBJ2-3, with 7 nucleotides matching TRBD2. The CDR3 runs 19 residues. V was clipped by 5 bases and J by 2 bases; unmatched bases: 19. In germline, CDR1 is SGHAT, CDR2 FQNNGV. This CDR3 reads CASSPAPGLVGIHTDTQYF. DNA of the CDR3: TGTGCCAGCAGCCCCGCGCCAGGACTAGTCGGAATACACACAGATACGCAGTATTTT.

This clone has only a few counts. This chain uses TRBV5-4 with TRBJ2-5; D not certain. The germline gives CDR1 SGHNT, CDR2 YYREEE (reference sequence). This CDR3 comprises 14 residues. V was clipped by 2 bases and J by 5 bases, with 13 bases between them. The CDR3 is CASSLARSSETQYF. The CDR3 region has the DNA TGTGCCAGCAGCTTAGCCCGCTCATCCGAGACCCAGTACTTC.

This chain links TRBV7-2 with TRBJ1-1; the D gene is possibly TRBD1 (5 bases). The ends were cut back, 5 bases at V and 2 bases at J, with 9 bases in the middle. Per the germline V gene, CDR1 is SGHTA and CDR2 is FQGNSA. The CDR3 totals 13 residues. DNA of the CDR3: TGTGCCAGCAGCCCCGACAGTAACACTGAAGCTTTCTTT. The encoded protein is CASSPDSNTEAFF.

This chain uses TRBV5-6 with TRBJ2-7; D remains ambiguous. The CDR3 covers 15 residues. CDR1 is SGHDT and CDR2 is YYEEEE in the germline V gene. Trimming shortened V by 0 bases and J by 3 bases, and 13 bases separated the two germline ends. The CDR3 DNA follows: TGTGCCAGCAGCTTGGTCTTCGCCGGGTTCTACGAGCAGTACTTC. Its protein product is CASSLVFAGFYEQYF.

V and J are TRBV27 and TRBJ1-1; unclear D gene. V was pared by 2 bases and J by 2 bases, with 9 bases between. Germline CDR1 reads MNHEY; CDR2 reads SMNVEV (reference sequence). The CDR3 contains 14 residues. As DNA, the CDR3 is TGTGCCAGCAGTTTAGTTCGGGGAAACACTGAAGCTTTCTTT. Translation: CASSLVRGNTEAFF.